The present entry profiles one T cell receptor (beta chain) with its context. The antigen remains undetermined. The V gene's germline CDR1 is LGHNA and CDR2 YNFKEQ. The CDR3 sequence is 13 residues long. The germline V and J ends were trimmed by 8 bases and 5 bases, with 15 bases remaining between them. This sample was included in a study of regulatory T cells in long-lasting Graves disease. Study context: Antithyroid drugs had been taken by newly diagnosed Graves' patients for under 3 months.

Study outcomes and limitations: It was possible that the small sample size reduced accuracy.

Building the TCR beta libraries relied on iRepertoire HTBI primers, and CDR3 regions underwent Arm-PCR. MiXCR, applied by TCRdb to the multiplex PCR reads, yields one record per CDR3 protein. Among hundreds of thousands of distinct CDR3 sequences listed, less than 20% were seen once. The time point denotes: newly diagnosed GD, antithyroid drugs for less than 3 months. After RNA was extracted from PBMCs, the TCR library was made from it. These data also featured in a second study, about T cells in Graves' hyperthyroidism and ophthalmopathy. From that study: Researchers ran a first-round RT-PCR on the TCR CDR3 using the HTBI primer set. Most expanded thyroid clonotypes above 0.001 recurred in blood.

The chain uses TRBV4-2 and TRBJ1-1; D perhaps matches TRBD1 (6 bases). The sequencing used peripheral blood mononuclear cells (PBMCs), collected at new diagnosis, from a patient treated with antithyroid drugs. The clonotype originates from a young woman with Graves disease. CDR3 sequence (DNA): TGTGCCAGCCGACCACCAGGGGAAACTGAAGCTTTCTTT. It yields the protein CASRPPGETEAFF.